The subject of this entry is one T cell receptor (beta chain). The data belong to a study of shared clonotypes between healthy human individuals. Study information: CD4 naive cells filled three plates per donor, CD4 memory three, CD8 naive two and CD8 memory one.

V shed 6 bases and J 2 bases; nucleotides not matched to a gene: 5. The CDR3 is made up of 15 amino acids. Germline V gene sequence: CDR1 SEHNR, CDR2 FQNEAQ (reference sequence). Clones were sequenced by immunoSEQ multiplex PCR, and TCRdb holds only the in-frame ones, with some missing. The top ten hold 0.1% to 0.15% of the sample, which has roughly 2.4 million clones, 95% seen once. Investigators divided CD4+ cells into CD45RA+ naive and CD45RA-negative memory subsets. This receptor was taken from a man between 18 and 29 years old in good health. What was sequenced was naive CD4+ T cells sorted from blood. Subset described: CD45RA+ positively selected. The V call is TRBV7-9, the J call TRBJ2-3; the match to TRBD2 covers 10 bases. CDR3: CASRPGTSATDTQYF. In DNA form, the CDR3 reads TGTGCCAGCAGGCCCGGGACTAGCGCCACAGATACGCAGTATTTT.